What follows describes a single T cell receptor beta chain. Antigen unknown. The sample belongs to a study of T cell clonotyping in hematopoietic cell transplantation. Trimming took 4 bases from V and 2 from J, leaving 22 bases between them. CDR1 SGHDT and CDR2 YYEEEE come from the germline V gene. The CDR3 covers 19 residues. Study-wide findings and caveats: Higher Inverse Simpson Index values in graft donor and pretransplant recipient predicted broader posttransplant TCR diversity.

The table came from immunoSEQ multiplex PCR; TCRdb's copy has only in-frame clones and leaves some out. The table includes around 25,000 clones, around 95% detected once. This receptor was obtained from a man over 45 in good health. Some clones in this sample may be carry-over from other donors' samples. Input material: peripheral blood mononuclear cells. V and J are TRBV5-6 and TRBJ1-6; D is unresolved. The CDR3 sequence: CASSPTLTEFVTYNSPLHF. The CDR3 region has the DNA TGTGCCAGCAGCCCGACTCTGACGGAGTTTGTCACCTATAATTCACCCCTCCACTTT.